This TCR beta chain was retrieved from a study of blood T cell repertoires in COVID-19. For the study at large: The samples span acute and convalescent COVID-19 from the United States, Italy and Spain. Sources were T cells, B-cell-depleted T cells, or PBMCs; the material itself was cDNA or gDNA.

Profiled with immunoSEQ multiplex PCR; TCRdb holds only in-frame clones, not every one. The sample holds 350,000 to 400,000 clones, 88% seen once. All enrollees were roughly 18 to 90 years old and from approximately 25 US areas. Membership in each cohort depended on participant-reported clinical history. The germline CDR1 and CDR2 sequences are SGHDT and YYEEEE. Losses at the gene ends were 1 base for V and 10 bases for J; bases not matched to a gene: 5. This CDR3 has 14 amino acids. This TCR derives from a woman under 40 with acute COVID-19. Sequencing was done on a sample of PBMCs or T cells enriched from blood (not recorded which). V gene TRBV5-6 combines with J gene TRBJ1-6; TRBD1 aligns across 7 bases. Written as DNA, the CDR3 is TGTGCCAGCAGCTTGAGAGGGGGCAACTCACCCCTCCACTTT. It encodes CASSLRGGNSPLHF.